This T cell receptor beta chain was documented in a study of T cells after yellow fever vaccination. The V gene's germline CDR1 is SGHVS and CDR2 FQNEAQ. The CDR3 spans 14 residues. Trimming pared 5 bases from V and 4 bases from J, leaving 11 bases between. This clonotype was found a few times. In making TCR cDNA, 5'RACE template switching added a universal primer site and UMIs to it. TCRdb used MiXCR to reprocess the 5' RACE reads, holding one entry per CDR3 protein. The table shows about 340,000 distinct CDR3 sequences, with around 12% occurring only once. J is TRBJ1-4 and V is TRBV7-8; TRBD1 might be the D (6 bases). The sequences come from CD4+ T cells sorted from PBMCs, collected 15 days after the yellow fever booster vaccination. The receptor was derived from a man between 18 and 29 years old who received the YFV17D yellow fever vaccine. For the CDR3, the DNA is TGTGCCAGCAGCGCCGGACAGCATAATGAAAAACTGTTTTTT. Protein: CASSAGQHNEKLFF. Supplemented by reference TRBV7-8 and TRBJ1-4, the full variable domain reads GAGVSQSPRYKVAKRGQDVALRCDPISGHVSLFWYQQALGQGPEFLTYFQNEAQLDKSGLPSDRFFAERPEGSVSTLKIQRTQQEDSAVYLCASSAGQHNEKLFFGSGTQLSVL.